The 18 T cell receptor beta chains presented below share a single source sample, sequenced in a study of blood T cell repertoires in COVID-19. Produced via immunoSEQ multiplex PCR; TCRdb's table is partial and in-frame only. Here the sample spans more than 200,000 clones, about nine tenths being singletons. The sequenced sample consisted of peripheral blood. Every receptor here comes from a woman aged 55-70 years with acute or convalescent COVID-19.

The chain employs TRBV6-2 or TRBV6-3 and TRBJ2-7; D is unclear. The germline V and J ends were trimmed by 7 bases and 1 base, with 11 bases remaining between them. CDR3 size: 13 residues. In germline, CDR1 is MNHEY, CDR2 SVGEGT. Here the CDR3 reads CASTPFPSYEQYF. The CDR3 coding sequence is TGTGCCAGCACCCCGTTTCCTTCCTACGAGCAGTACTTC.

The gene calls are TRBV7-2 and TRBJ2-1; D not resolved. CDR3 length: 13 residues. Trimming took off 4 bases at V and 6 bases at J, with 10 bases between the two ends. The V gene's germline CDR1 is SGHTA and CDR2 FQGNSA. CDR3: CASSSLDSNEQFF. The CDR3 nucleotides read TGTGCCAGCAGCTCCCTTGATAGCAATGAGCAGTTCTTC. Filled out from reference TRBV7-2 and TRBJ2-1, the complete variable domain reads GAGVSQSPSNKVTEKGKDVELRCDPISGHTALYWYRQSLGQGLEFLIYFQGNSAPDKSGLPSDRFSAERTGGSVSTLTIQRTQQEDSAVYLCASSSLDSNEQFFGPGTRLTVL.

This sequence joins TRBV4-1 and TRBJ2-7; D may be TRBD1 (5 bases). V was cut by 0 bases and J by 0 bases, with 9 bases left in between. The V gene's germline CDR1 is MGHRA and CDR2 YSYEKL. This CDR3 contains 15 residues. CDR3 residues: CASSQERQSSYEQYF. Here the CDR3 DNA reads TGCGCCAGCAGCCAAGAAAGACAGAGCTCCTACGAGCAGTACTTC.

This chain uses TRBV7-2 with TRBJ2-1; 9 nucleotides line up with TRBD2. The germline V gene has CDR1 SGHTA and CDR2 FQGNSA. V gave up 3 bases and J gave up 7 bases; unmatched junction bases: 7. The CDR3 covers 15 residues. CDR3 amino acids: CASSLRREGGNEQFF. CDR3 nucleotides: TGTGCCAGCAGCTTGAGGCGGGAGGGCGGAAATGAGCAGTTCTTC.

The CDR3: CASSEPGQNYGYTF. The CDR3 nucleotides read TGCGCCAGCAGCGAACCGGGACAGAACTATGGCTACACCTTC. The chain uses TRBV5-1 and TRBJ1-2; the match to TRBD1 covers 7 bases. V lost 4 bases, J lost 2 bases, and 5 bases stayed unmatched. This CDR3 has 14 residues. Per germline, CDR1 SGHRS and CDR2 YFSETQ.

J is TRBJ2-1 and V is TRBV7-8; TRBD2 might be the D (5 bases). The germline CDR1 and CDR2 sequences are SGHVS and FQNEAQ. V was clipped by 2 bases and J by 6 bases, with 8 bases between them. CDR3 length: 13 amino acids. CDR3 protein: CASSLSGLNEQFF. As DNA, the CDR3 is TGTGCCAGCAGCTTATCCGGACTCAATGAGCAGTTCTTC.

J is TRBJ2-7 and V is TRBV5-1, with D possibly matching TRBD2 (5 bases). From germline, CDR1 is SGHRS and CDR2 YFSETQ. CDR3 size: 15 residues. V lost 4 bases and J lost 4, with 18 bases in between. The CDR3 DNA sequence: TGCGCCAGCAGCCGCGAGCGAGGCTCGGGGTACGAGCAGTACTTC. It encodes CASSRERGSGYEQYF.

The chain has TRBV4-3 and TRBJ1-3, with D perhaps matching TRBD1 (5 bases). The germline V gene has CDR1 LGHNA and CDR2 YSLEER. CDR3 length: 19 residues. V was cut by 0 bases and J by 5 bases, with 23 bases left in between. CDR3 residues: CASSQDLGGVGNVRNTIYF. The DNA of the CDR3 is TGCGCCAGCAGCCAAGATCTCGGAGGGGTAGGGAATGTGAGAAACACCATATATTTT.

The chain couples TRBV4-1 to TRBJ1-5, with D perhaps TRBD1 (5 bases). Germline V lookup: CDR1 MGHRA, CDR2 YSYEKL. CDR3 length: 16 residues. Trimming cost V 3 bases and J 2 bases, with 14 bases left between them. The CDR3 loop is CASSHLQVAGNQPQHF. The CDR3 coding sequence is TGCGCCAGCAGCCATTTACAGGTGGCGGGCAATCAGCCCCAGCATTTT.

The CDR3 here is CASSEETSGGYTDTQYF. The CDR3 coding sequence is TGTGCCAGCAGTGAGGAGACTAGCGGGGGGTATACAGATACGCAGTATTTT. J is TRBJ2-3 and V is TRBV6-1; the match to TRBD2 covers 13 bases. The ends lost 3 bases at V and 3 bases at J; junction bases unmatched: 6. The CDR3 consists of 17 residues. Per the germline V gene, CDR1 is MNHNS and CDR2 is SASEGT.

The chain carries TRBV29-1 and TRBJ1-2; TRBD1 matches at 11 bases. J was trimmed by 12 bases and V by 7 bases; bases with no gene match: 7. The germline CDR1 and CDR2 sequences are SQVTM and ANQGSEA. There are 11 residues in the CDR3. The CDR3: CSARTGGGNTF. CDR3 DNA sequence: TGCAGCGCCAGGACAGGGGGCGGGAACACCTTC.

The chain has TRBV19 and TRBJ1-4; D remains unclear. The V end lost 3 bases, the J end lost 7 bases, and 12 bases lay between the germline ends. Germline-derived CDR1 and CDR2 are LNHDA and SQIVND (reference sequence). This CDR3 is 14 amino acids long. DNA of the CDR3: TGTGCCAGTAGTATCATCGGCCGACTTGAAAAACTGTTTTTT. Residues: CASSIIGRLEKLFF.

About this clone itself: This specimen includes other DNA sequences encoding the same CDR3. The chain links TRBV5-1 to TRBJ2-3, with D tentatively TRBD2 (5 bases). The CDR3 has 14 residues. CDR1 is SGHRS and CDR2 is YFSETQ in the germline V gene. Deletions cut 0 bases from V and 3 bases from J, with 8 bases between. CDR3 residues: CASSLATRTDTQYF. The CDR3 nucleotides read TGCGCCAGCAGCTTGGCAACTAGAACAGATACGCAGTATTTT.

The rearrangement joins TRBV6-2 or TRBV6-3 to TRBJ2-2; perhaps TRBD2 as D (6 bases). Between the trimmed V and J ends, which lost 7 bases and 11 bases, there was a span of 26 bases. This CDR3 is 16 amino acids long. Germline assignment: CDR1 MNHEY and CDR2 SVGEGT. The CDR3 DNA reads TGTGCCAGCACCCCAGGAGGGGTGGGTTTGGCAGTTGAGCTGTTTTTT. Translating gives CASTPGGVGLAVELFF.

The V and J genes are TRBV5-1 and TRBJ1-2; a weak D match, TRBD1 (6 bases). In germline, CDR1 is SGHRS, CDR2 YFSETQ. The CDR3 is 13 residues long. V dropped 5 bases and J dropped 1 base, with 9 bases sitting between them. Here the CDR3 reads CASRRTDNYGYTF. The CDR3 DNA is TGCGCCAGCAGGAGGACAGATAACTATGGCTACACCTTC.

The V and J genes are TRBV6-2 or TRBV6-3 and TRBJ1-6; 8 bases line up with TRBD1. V was clipped by 6 bases and J by 10 bases; unmatched bases: 5. This CDR3 comprises 13 residues. The germline gives CDR1 MNHEY, CDR2 SVGEGT. CDR3 bases: TGTGCCAGCAGCCAGGGGGCCAAGTCACCCCTCCACTTT. Translating gives CASSQGAKSPLHF.

The chain links TRBV12-3 or TRBV12-4 to TRBJ2-5; a weak D match, TRBD2 (5 bases). Trimming shortened V by 6 bases and J by 9 bases, and 14 bases separated the two germline ends. There are 12 residues in the CDR3. CDR3 amino acids: CASRSGPGAQYF. Here the CDR3 DNA reads TGTGCCAGCAGATCGGGTCCCGGGGCCCAGTACTTC.

The chain combines TRBV15 with TRBJ1-4, with 10 bases that match TRBD1. J lost 0 bases, V lost 5 bases, and 15 bases had no gene match. Per the germline V gene, CDR1 is LNHNV and CDR2 is YYDKDF (reference sequence). The CDR3 has 20 amino acids. Written as DNA, the CDR3 is TGTGCCACCAGCGGCCGGGACAGGGGAATTTGGTCGGCAACTAATGAAAAACTGTTTTTT. It encodes CATSGRDRGIWSATNEKLFF. Complete variable domain (other parts from reference TRBV15 and TRBJ1-4): DAMVIQNPRYQVTQFGKPVTLSCSQTLNHNVMYWYQQKSSQAPKLLFHYYDKDFNNEADTPDNFQSRRPNTSFCFLDIRSPGLGDTAMYLCATSGRDRGIWSATNEKLFFGSGTQLSVL.